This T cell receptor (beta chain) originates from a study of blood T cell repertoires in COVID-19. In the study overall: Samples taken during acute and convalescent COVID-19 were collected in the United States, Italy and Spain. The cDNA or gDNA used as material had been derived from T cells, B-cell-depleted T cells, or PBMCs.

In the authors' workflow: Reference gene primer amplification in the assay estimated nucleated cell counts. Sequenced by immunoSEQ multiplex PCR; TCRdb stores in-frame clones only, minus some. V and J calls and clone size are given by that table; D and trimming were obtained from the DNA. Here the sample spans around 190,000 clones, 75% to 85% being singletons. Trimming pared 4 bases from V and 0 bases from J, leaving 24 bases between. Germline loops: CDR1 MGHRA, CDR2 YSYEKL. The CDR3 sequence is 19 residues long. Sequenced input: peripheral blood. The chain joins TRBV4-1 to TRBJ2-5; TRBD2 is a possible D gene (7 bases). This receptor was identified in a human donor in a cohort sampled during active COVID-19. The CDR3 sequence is CASSPLAQGLAANQETQYF. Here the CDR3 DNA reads TGCGCCAGCAGCCCCTTGGCACAGGGTCTAGCGGCAAACCAAGAGACCCAGTACTTC.